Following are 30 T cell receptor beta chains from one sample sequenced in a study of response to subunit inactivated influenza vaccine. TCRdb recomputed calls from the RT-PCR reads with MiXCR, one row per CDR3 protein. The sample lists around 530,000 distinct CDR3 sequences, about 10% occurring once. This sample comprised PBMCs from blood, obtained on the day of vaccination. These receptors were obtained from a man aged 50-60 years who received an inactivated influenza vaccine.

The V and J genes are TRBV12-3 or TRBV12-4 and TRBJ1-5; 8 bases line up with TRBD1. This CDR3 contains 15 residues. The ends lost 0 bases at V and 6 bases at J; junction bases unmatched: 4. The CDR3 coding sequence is TGTGCCAGCAGTTTAGCTTCAGGGGGCGGTCAGCCCCAGCATTTT. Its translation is CASSLASGGGQPQHF.

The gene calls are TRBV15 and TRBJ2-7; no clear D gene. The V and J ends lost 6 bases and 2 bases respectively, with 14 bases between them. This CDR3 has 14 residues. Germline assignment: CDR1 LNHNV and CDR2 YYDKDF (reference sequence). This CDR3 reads CATSTTLPPYEQYF. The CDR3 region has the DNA TGTGCCACCAGTACGACACTTCCACCCTACGAGCAGTACTTC. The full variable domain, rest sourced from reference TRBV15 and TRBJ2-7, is DAMVIQNPRYQVTQFGKPVTLSCSQTLNHNVMYWYQQKSSQAPKLLFHYYDKDFNNEADTPDNFQSRRPNTSFCFLDIRSPGLGDTAMYLCATSTTLPPYEQYFGPGTRLTVT.

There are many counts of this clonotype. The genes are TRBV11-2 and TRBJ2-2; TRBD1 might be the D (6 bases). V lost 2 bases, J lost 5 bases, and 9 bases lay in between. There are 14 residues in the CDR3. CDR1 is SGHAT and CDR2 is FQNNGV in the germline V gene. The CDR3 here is CASSLKGGTGELFF. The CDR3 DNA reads TGTGCCAGCAGCTTAAAAGGGGGTACCGGGGAGCTGTTTTTT.

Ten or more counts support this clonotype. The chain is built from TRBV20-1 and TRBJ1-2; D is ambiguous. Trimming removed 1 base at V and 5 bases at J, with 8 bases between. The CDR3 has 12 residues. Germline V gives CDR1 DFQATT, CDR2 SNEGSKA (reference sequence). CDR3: CSARAYQYGYTF. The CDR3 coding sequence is TGCAGTGCTAGAGCGTACCAGTATGGCTACACCTTC.

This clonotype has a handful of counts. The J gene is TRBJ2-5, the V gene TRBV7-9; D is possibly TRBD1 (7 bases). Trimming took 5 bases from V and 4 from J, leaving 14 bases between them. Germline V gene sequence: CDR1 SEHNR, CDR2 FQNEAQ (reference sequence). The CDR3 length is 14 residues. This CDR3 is CASSKRQGGETQYF. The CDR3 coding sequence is TGTGCCAGCAGCAAGAGACAGGGAGGAGAGACCCAGTACTTC.

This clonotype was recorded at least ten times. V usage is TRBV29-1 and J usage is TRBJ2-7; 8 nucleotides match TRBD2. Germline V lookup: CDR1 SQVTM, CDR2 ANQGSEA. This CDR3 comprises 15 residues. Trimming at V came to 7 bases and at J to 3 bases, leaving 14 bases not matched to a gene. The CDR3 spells CSGGLGSGKYYEQYF. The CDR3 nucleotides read TGCAGCGGTGGTTTAGGTAGCGGGAAGTACTACGAGCAGTACTTC.

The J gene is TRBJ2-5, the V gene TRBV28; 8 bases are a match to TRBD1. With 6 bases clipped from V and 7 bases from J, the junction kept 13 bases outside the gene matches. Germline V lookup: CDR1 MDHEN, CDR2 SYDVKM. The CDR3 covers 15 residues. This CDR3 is CASSRYSDREGTQYF. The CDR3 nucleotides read TGTGCCAGCAGCAGATACTCGGACAGGGAAGGGACCCAGTACTTC. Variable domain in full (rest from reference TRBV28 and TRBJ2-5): DVKVTQSSRYLVKRTGEKVFLECVQDMDHENMFWYRQDPGLGLRLIYFSYDVKMKEKGDIPEGYSVSREKKERFSLILESASTNQTSMYLCASSRYSDREGTQYFGPGTRLLVL.

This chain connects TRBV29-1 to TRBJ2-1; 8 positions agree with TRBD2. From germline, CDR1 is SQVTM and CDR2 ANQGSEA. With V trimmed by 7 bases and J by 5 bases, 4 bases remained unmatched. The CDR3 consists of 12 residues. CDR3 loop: CSEGTRNNEQFF. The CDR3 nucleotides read TGCAGCGAGGGGACTAGAAACAATGAGCAGTTCTTC.

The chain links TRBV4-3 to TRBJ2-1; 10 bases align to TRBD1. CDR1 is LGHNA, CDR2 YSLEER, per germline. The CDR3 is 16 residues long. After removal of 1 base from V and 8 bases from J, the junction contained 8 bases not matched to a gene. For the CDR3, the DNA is TGCGCCAGCAGCCAAGGGGGACAGGGGTTTCTCCATGAGCAGTTCTTC. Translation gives CASSQGGQGFLHEQFF.

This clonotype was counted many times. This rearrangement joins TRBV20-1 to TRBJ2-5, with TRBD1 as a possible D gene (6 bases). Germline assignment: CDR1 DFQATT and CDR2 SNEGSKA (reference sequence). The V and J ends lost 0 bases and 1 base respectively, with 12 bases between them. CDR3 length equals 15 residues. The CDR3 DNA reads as TGCAGTGCTAGAGATGGTTCAGGGGCCCAAGAGACCCAGTACTTC. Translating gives CSARDGSGAQETQYF.

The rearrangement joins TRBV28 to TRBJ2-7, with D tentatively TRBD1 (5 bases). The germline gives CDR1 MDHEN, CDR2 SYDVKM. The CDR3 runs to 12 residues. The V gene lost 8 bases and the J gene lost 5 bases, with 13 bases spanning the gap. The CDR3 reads CASSRGADEQYF. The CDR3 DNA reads TGTGCCAGCTCCCGTGGGGCAGACGAGCAGTACTTC. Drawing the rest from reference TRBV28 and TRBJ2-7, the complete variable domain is DVKVTQSSRYLVKRTGEKVFLECVQDMDHENMFWYRQDPGLGLRLIYFSYDVKMKEKGDIPEGYSVSREKKERFSLILESASTNQTSMYLCASSRGADEQYFGPGTRLTVT.

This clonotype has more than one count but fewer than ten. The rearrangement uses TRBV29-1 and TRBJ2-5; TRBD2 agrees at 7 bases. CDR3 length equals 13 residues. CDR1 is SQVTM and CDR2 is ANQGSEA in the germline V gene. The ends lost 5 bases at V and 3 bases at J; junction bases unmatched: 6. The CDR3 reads CSVILAGEETQYF. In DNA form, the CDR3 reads TGCAGCGTTATTTTGGCGGGGGAAGAGACCCAGTACTTC.

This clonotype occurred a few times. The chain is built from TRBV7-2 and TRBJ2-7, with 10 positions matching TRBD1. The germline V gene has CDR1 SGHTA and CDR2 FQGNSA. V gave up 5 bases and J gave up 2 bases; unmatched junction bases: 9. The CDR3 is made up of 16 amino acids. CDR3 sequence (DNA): TGTGCCAGCAGCCAACGGGACAGGGGTGTCCCCTACGAGCAGTACTTC. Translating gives CASSQRDRGVPYEQYF.

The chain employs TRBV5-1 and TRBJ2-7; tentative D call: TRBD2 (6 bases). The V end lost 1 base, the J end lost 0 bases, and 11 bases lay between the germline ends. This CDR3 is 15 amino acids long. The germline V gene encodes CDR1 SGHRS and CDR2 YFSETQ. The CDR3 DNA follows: TGCGCCAGCAGCTTGTTGGGGCGGGACTCCTACGAGCAGTACTTC. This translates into CASSLLGRDSYEQYF. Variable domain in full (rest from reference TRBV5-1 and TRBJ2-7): KAGVTQTPRYLIKTRGQQVTLSCSPISGHRSVSWYQQTPGQGLQFLFEYFSETQRNKGNFPGRFSGRQFSNSRSEMNVSTLELGDSALYLCASSLLGRDSYEQYFGPGTRLTVT.

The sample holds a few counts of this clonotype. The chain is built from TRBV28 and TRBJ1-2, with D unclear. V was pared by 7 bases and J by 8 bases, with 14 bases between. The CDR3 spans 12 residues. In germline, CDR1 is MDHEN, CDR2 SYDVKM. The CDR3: CASTPGLRGYTF. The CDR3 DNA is TGTGCCAGCACTCCCGGGCTGAGGGGCTACACCTTC.

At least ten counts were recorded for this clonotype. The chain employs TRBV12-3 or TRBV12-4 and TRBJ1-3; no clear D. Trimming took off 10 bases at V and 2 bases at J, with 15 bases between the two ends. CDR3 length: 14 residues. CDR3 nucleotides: TGTGCCACTCAGGAGGGAGTACCTGGAAACACCATATATTTT. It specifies CATQEGVPGNTIYF.

CDR3: CASSLGGADYNEQFF. DNA for the CDR3: TGCGCCAGCAGCTTAGGGGGGGCGGACTACAATGAGCAGTTCTTC. V and J are TRBV5-1 and TRBJ2-1; perhaps TRBD2 as D (7 bases). In germline, CDR1 is SGHRS, CDR2 YFSETQ. The CDR3 is made up of 15 amino acids. V was clipped by 2 bases and J by 3 bases, with 12 bases between them.

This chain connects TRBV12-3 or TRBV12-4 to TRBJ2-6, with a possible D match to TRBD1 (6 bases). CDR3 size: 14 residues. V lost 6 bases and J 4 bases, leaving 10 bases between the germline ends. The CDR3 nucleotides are TGTGCCAGCAGCCAGGGGCACGGGGCCAACGTCCTGACTTTC. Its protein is CASSQGHGANVLTF.

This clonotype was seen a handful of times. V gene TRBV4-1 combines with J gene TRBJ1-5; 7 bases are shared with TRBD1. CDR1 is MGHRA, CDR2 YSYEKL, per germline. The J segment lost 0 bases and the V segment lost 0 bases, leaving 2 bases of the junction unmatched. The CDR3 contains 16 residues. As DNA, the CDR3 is TGCGCCAGCAGCCAAGATAAGGGGGCTAGCAATCAGCCCCAGCATTTT. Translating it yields CASSQDKGASNQPQHF.

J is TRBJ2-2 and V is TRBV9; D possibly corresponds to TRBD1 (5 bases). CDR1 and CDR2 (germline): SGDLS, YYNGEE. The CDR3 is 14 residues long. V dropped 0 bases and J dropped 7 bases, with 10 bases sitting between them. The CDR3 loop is CASSVGQGGGELFF. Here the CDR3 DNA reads TGTGCCAGCAGCGTAGGGCAGGGCGGCGGGGAGCTGTTTTTT.

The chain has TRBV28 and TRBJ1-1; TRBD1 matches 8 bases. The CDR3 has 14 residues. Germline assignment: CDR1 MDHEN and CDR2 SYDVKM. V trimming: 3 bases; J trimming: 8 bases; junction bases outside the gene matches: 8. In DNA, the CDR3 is TGTGCCAGCAGTTTGTTCGACAGGGGACGAGAAGCTTTCTTT. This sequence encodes CASSLFDRGREAFF. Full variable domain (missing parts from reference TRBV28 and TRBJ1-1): DVKVTQSSRYLVKRTGEKVFLECVQDMDHENMFWYRQDPGLGLRLIYFSYDVKMKEKGDIPEGYSVSREKKERFSLILESASTNQTSMYLCASSLFDRGREAFFGQGTRLTVV.

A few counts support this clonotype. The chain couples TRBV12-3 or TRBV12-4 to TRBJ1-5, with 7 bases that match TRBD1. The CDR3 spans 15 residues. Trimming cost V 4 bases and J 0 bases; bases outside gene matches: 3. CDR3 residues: CASSWNRGSNQPQHF. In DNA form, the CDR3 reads TGTGCCAGCAGTTGGAACAGGGGTAGCAATCAGCCCCAGCATTTT.

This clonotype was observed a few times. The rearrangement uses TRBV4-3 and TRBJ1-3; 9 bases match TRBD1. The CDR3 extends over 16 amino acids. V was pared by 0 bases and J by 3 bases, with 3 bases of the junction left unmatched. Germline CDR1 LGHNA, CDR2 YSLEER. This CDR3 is CASSQDLGQGGNTIYF. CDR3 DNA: TGCGCCAGCAGCCAAGACCTGGGACAGGGTGGAAACACCATATATTTT.

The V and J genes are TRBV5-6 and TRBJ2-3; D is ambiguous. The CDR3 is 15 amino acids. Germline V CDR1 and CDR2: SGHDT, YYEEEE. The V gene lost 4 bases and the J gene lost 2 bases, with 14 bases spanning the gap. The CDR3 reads CASSRIRDYTDTQYF. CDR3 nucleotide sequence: TGTGCCAGCAGCCGGATTCGAGATTACACAGATACGCAGTATTTT. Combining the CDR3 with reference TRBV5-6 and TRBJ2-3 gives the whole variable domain DAGVTQSPTHLIKTRGQQVTLRCSPKSGHDTVSWYQQALGQGPQFIFQYYEEEERQRGNFPDRFSGHQFPNYSSELNVNALLLGDSALYLCASSRIRDYTDTQYFGPGTRLTVL.

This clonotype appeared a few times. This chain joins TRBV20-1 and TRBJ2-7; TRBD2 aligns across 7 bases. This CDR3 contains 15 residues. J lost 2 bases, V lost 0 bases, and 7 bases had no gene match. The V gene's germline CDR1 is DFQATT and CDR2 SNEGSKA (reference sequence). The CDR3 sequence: CSARDVVAGTYEQYF. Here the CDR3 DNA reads TGCAGTGCTAGAGATGTAGTAGCGGGCACCTACGAGCAGTACTTC.

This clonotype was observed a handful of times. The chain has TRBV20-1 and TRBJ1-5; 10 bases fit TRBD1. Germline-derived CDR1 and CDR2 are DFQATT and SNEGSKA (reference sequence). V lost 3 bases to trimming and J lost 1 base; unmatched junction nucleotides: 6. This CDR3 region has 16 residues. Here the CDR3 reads CSASHGQGGSNQPQHF. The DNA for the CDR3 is TGCAGTGCTAGTCATGGACAGGGGGGAAGCAATCAGCCCCAGCATTTT.

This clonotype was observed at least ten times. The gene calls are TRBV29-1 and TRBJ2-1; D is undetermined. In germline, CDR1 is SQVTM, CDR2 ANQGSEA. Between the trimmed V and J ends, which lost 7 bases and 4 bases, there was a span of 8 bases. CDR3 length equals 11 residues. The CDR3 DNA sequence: TGCAGCGCCCTGGAATACAATGAGCAGTTCTTC. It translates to CSALEYNEQFF.

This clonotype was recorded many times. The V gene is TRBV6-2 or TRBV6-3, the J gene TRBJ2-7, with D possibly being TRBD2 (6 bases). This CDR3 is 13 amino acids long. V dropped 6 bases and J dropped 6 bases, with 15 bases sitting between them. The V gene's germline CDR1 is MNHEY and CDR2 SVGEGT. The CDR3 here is CASSRPGTGEQYF. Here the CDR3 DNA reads TGTGCCAGCAGCCGACCGGGGACTGGCGAGCAGTACTTC.

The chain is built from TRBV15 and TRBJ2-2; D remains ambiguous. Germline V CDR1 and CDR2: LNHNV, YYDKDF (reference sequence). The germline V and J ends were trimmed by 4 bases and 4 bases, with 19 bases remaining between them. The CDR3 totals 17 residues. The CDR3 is CATSTSYLGPSTGELFF. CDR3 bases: TGTGCCACCAGCACTTCCTACCTCGGACCCAGCACCGGGGAGCTGTTTTTT.

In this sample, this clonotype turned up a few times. CDR3 region: CAWSSLAGVINEQFF. In nucleotides, the CDR3 is TGTGCCTGGAGTTCTCTAGCGGGAGTCATCAATGAGCAGTTCTTC. The rearrangement uses TRBV30 and TRBJ2-1, with 10 bases that match TRBD2. Trimming removed 2 bases from V and 6 bases from J; junction bases left unmatched: 7. CDR1 GTSNPN and CDR2 SVGIG come from the germline V gene (reference sequence). The CDR3 has 15 residues.